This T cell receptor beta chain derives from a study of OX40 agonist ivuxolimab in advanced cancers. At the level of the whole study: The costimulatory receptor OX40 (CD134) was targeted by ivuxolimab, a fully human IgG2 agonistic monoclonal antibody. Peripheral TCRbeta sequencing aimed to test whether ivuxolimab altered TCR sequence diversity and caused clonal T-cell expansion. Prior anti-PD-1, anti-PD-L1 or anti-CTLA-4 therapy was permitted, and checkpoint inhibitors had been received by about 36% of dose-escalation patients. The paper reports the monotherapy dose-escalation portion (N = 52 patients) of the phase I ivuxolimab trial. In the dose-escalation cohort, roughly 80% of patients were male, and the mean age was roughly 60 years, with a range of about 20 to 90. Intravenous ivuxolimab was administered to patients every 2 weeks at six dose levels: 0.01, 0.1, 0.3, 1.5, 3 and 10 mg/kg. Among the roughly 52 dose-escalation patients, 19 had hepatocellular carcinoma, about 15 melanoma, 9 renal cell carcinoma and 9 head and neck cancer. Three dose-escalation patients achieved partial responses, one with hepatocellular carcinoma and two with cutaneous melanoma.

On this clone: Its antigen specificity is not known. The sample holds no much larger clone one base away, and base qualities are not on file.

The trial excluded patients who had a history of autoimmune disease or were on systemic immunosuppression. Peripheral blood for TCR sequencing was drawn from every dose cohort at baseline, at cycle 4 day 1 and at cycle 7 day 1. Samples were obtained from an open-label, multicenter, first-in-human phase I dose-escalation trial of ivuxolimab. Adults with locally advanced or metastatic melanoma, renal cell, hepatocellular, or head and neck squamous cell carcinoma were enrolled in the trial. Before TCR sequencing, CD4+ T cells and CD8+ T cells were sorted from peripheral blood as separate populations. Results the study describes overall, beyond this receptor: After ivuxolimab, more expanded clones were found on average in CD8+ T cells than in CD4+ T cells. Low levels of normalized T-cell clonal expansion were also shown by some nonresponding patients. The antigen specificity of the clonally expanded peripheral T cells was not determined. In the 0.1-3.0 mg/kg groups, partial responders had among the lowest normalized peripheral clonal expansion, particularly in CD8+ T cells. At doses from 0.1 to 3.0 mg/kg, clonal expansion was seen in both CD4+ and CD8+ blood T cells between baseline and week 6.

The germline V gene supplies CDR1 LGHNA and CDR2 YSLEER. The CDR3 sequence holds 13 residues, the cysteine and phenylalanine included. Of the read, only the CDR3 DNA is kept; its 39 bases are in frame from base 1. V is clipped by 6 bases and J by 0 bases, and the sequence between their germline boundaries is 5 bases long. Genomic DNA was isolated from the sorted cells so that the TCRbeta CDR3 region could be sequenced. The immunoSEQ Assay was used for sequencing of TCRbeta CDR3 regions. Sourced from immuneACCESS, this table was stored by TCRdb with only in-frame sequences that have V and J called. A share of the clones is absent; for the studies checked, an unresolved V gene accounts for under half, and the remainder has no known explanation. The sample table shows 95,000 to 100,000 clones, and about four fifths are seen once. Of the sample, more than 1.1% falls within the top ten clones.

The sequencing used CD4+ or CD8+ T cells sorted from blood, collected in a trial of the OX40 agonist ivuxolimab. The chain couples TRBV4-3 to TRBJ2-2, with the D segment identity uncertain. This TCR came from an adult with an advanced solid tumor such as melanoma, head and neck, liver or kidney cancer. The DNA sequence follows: TGCGCCAGCAGTTTCCCGAACACCGGGGAGCTGTTTTTT. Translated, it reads CASSFPNTGELFF.